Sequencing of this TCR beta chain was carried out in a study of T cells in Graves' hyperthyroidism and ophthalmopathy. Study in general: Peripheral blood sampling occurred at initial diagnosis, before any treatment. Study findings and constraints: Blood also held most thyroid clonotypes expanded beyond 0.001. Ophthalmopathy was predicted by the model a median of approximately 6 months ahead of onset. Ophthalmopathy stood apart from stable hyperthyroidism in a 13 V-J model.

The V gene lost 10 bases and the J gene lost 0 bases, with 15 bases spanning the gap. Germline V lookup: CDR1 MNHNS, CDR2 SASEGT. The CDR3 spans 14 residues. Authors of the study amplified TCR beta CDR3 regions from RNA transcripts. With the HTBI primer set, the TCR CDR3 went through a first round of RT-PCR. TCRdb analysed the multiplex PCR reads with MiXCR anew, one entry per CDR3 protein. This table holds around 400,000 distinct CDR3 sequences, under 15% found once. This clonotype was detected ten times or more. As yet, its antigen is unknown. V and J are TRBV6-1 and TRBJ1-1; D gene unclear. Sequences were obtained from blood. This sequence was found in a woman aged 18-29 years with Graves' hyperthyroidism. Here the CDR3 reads CATTKLEMNTEAFF. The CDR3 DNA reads TGTGCCACCACGAAACTAGAGATGAACACTGAAGCTTTCTTT.